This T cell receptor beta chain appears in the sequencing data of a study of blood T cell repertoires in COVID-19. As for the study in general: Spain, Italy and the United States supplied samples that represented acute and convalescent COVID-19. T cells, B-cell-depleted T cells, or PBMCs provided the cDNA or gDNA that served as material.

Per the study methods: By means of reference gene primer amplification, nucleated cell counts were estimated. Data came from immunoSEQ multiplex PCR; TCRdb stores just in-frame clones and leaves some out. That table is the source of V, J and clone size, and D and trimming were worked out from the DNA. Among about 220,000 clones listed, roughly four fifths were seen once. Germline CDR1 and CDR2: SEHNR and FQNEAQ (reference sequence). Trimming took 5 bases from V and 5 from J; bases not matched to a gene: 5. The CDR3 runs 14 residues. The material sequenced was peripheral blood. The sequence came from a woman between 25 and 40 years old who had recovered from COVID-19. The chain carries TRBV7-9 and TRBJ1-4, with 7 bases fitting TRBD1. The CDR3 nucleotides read TGTGCCAGCAGCCCGGGACAGACAAATGAAAAACTGTTTTTT. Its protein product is CASSPGQTNEKLFF. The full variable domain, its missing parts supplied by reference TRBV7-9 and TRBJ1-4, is DTGVSQNPRHKITKRGQNVTFRCDPISEHNRLYWYRQTLGQGPEFLTYFQNEAQLEKSRLLSDRFSAERPKGSFSTLEIQRTEQGDSAMYLCASSPGQTNEKLFFGSGTQLSVL.